Listed below are T cell receptor beta chains from one sample, sequenced in a study of OX40 agonist ivuxolimab in advanced cancers. The data were produced by immunoSEQ multiplex PCR, yet TCRdb's version contains in-frame clones alone and is incomplete. This table has nearly 50,000 clones, 85% to 90% appearing once. Sequenced here: CD4+ or CD8+ T cells sorted from blood, sampled in a trial of the OX40 agonist ivuxolimab. The receptors were gathered from an adult with an advanced solid tumor such as melanoma, head and neck, liver or kidney cancer. CDR3s include the opening cysteine and the closing phenylalanine or tryptophan. D genes are given only for firm matches. Some rows have no size entry. The others give once, few or many, or a class for an expanded clone.

V gene	D gene	J gene	clone size	CDR3 DNA	CDR3 protein
TRBV13	.	TRBJ1-2	.	TGTGCCAGCAGCTTAAGGGACCCGCGCTATGGCTACACCTTC	CASSLRDPRYGYTF
TRBV4-1	.	TRBJ1-1	.	TGCGCCAGCAGCCAAGGCTCGACGGAAGCTTTCTTT	CASSQGSTEAFF
TRBV4-3	TRBD2	TRBJ2-2	.	TGCGCCAGCAGCCCAATGGGAGGGAGTGGCACCGGGGAGCTGTTTTTT	CASSPMGGSGTGELFF
TRBV6-1	TRBD1	TRBJ2-5	once	TGTGCCAGCAGTGAAGACCCCGGACAGGTAGAGACCCAGTACTTC	CASSEDPGQVETQYF
TRBV4-3	.	TRBJ2-5	.	TGCGCCAGCAGCCAAGTCCATGGTGCCCAAGAGACCCAGTACTTC	CASSQVHGAQETQYF
TRBV6-5	TRBD1	TRBJ2-7	.	TGTGCCAGCAGTTACATCCGGACAGGCGAGCAGTACTTC	CASSYIRTGEQYF
TRBV7-3	.	TRBJ1-1	.	TGTGCCAGCAGCTTAGGATATAACACTGAAGCTTTCTTT	CASSLGYNTEAFF
TRBV28	.	TRBJ1-2	.	TGTGCCAGCAGTTTAAGGGGTATCGGCTATGGCTACACCTTC	CASSLRGIGYGYTF
TRBV11-2	.	TRBJ2-3	once	TGTGCCAGCAGCCAAGGACAGACAGATACGCAGTATTTT	CASSQGQTDTQYF
TRBV27	TRBD1	TRBJ1-5	.	TGTGCCAGCAGTACCAGACCGACAGGGATGGGCAATCAGCCCCAGCATTTT	CASSTRPTGMGNQPQHF